This T cell receptor beta chain is drawn from a study of T cell clones after liver transplantation. Study context: In this trial, immunosuppression withdrawal was attempted within 2 years of liver transplant. Graft-donor-reactive sequences were compared with third-party-reactive TCRbeta sequences from pre-transplant mixed lymphocyte reactions.

CDR3 length: 15 amino acids. The germline V gene has CDR1 KGHSH and CDR2 LQKENI. V shed 2 bases and J 7 bases; nucleotides not matched to a gene: 7. Assay: immunoSEQ multiplex PCR; the TCRdb copy retains only in-frame clones and omits some. This sample yields tens of thousands of clones, of which 85% to 95% are seen a single time; approximately 1% belongs to the top ten. The sequencing here drew on CD4+ T cells from blood, taken about 25 months after liver transplant. This receptor was obtained from a human patient who received a liver transplant. The graft donor may have given rise to some T cells. The chain carries TRBV18 and TRBJ2-4, with 8 nucleotides matching TRBD2. The DNA of the CDR3 is TGTGCCAGCTCACCAGGCCGGGAGGGCCGGAACATTCAGTACTTC. Its protein product is CASSPGREGRNIQYF.